This T cell receptor beta chain appears in the sequencing data of a study of blood T cell repertoires in COVID-19 (dated by TCRdb to about 2020). Turning to the overall study: Samples from collaborators originated in the United States, Italy and Spain and spanned both the acute and convalescent phases of COVID-19. The prospective study material was composed of cDNA or gDNA derived from T cells, B-cell-depleted T cells, or PBMCs. The dataset comprised deeply sampled blood TCRbeta repertoires from subjects exposed to, actively infected with, or recovered from COVID-19. The repertoires were released in a freely available public database meant as a resource for research on the immune response to SARS-CoV-2. Samples were obtained from the ongoing ImmuneRACE study (first 160 participants) and from 1,200 or so subjects provided by 6 global collaborators. Sample metadata almost always included a de-identified subject ID, COVID-19 status, age in years and sex. Where HLA class I and class II types were available, the types were taken from metadata supplied by the sample provider, not from assay-based typing. Results the study describes overall, beyond this receptor: How much clinical and demographic metadata was included differed by source and by participant, and the metadata was provided uncurated.

As for this clone: Its antigen target is currently unknown. The sample holds no much larger clone one base away, and base qualities are not on file.

TCRbeta CDR3 regions were amplified from genomic DNA by means of the immunoSEQ Assay, a bias-controlled multiplex PCR. As for the authors' bioinformatics: The number of nucleated cells in each sample was estimated by amplification of reference gene primers within the assay. To quantify the absolute abundance of each unique TCRbeta CDR3 rearrangement, sequence reads were collapsed and filtered. For each sample, productive Simpson clonality was calculated as the square root of Simpson's diversity index over productive rearrangements. What TCRdb holds here is the immuneACCESS table cut down to in-frame rearrangements. Part of the clones is not present; checked against another copy, under half of the missing clones reflect an unresolved V gene, and the others are unexplained. That table is the source of V, J and clone size, and D and trimming were worked out from the DNA. This sample holds some 130,000 clones; around 86% were observed only once. The top ten hold approximately 8.7% of the sample.

The CDR3 measures 16 amino acids from cysteine to phenylalanine. Only the CDR3 DNA is retained, 48 bases long and in frame from the first base. CDR1 MNHEY and CDR2 SMNVEV are derived from the germline V gene (reference sequence). Cut back by 3 bases and 2 bases, the V and J ends lie 14 bases apart. Collaborating institutions collected whole blood in K2EDTA tubes following their own protocols. For TCRbeta analysis, collaborators shipped samples as frozen whole blood, isolated PBMCs, or DNA extracted from either of those sample types. This TCR was sampled from a middle-aged man with active or convalescent COVID-19. This receptor chain uses TRBV27 and TRBJ1-5; TRBD1 could be the D gene, as 5 bases match. The sequenced material came from peripheral blood. This receptor has the CDR3 CASSFRGGEGNQPQHF. Read as DNA, the sequence is TGTGCCAGCAGTTTTAGGGGTGGGGAGGGCAATCAGCCCCAGCATTTT.